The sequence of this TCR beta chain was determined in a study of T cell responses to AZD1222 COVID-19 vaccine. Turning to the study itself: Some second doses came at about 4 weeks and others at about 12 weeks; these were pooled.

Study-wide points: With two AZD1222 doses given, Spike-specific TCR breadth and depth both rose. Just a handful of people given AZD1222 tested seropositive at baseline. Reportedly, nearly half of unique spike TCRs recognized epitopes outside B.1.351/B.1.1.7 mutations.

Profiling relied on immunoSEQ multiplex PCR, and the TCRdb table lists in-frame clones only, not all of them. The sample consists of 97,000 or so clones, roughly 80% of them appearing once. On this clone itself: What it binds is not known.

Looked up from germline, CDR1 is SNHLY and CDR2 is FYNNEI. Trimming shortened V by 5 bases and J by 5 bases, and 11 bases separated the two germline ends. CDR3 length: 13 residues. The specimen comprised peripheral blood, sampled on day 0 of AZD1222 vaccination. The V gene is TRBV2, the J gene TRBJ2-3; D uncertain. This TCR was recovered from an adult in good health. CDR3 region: CASSRPWVDTQYF. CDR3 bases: TGTGCCAGCAGTCGTCCGTGGGTAGATACGCAGTATTTT. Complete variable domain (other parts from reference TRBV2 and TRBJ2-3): EPEVTQTPSHQVTQMGQEVILRCVPISNHLYFYWYRQILGQKVEFLVSFYNNEISEKSEIFDDQFSVERPDGSNFTLKIRSTKLEDSAMYFCASSRPWVDTQYFGPGTRLTVL.